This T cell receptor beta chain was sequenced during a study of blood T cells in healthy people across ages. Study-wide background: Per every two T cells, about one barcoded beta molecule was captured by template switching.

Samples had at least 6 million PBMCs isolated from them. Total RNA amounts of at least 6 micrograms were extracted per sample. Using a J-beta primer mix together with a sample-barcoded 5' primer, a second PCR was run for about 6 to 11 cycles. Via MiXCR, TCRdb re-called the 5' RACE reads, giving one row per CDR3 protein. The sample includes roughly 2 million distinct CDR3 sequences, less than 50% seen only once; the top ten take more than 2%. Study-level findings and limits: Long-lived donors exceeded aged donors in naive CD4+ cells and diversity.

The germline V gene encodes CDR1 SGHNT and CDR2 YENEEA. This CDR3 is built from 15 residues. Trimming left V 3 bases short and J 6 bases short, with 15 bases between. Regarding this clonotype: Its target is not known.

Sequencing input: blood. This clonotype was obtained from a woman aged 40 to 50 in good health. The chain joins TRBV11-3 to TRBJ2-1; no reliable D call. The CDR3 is CASSFSFGWPNEQFF. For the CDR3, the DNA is TGTGCCAGCAGCTTCAGTTTTGGTTGGCCCAATGAGCAGTTCTTC.